This TCR beta chain was recorded in a study of shared clonotypes between healthy human individuals. Note on this clone: What it binds is unknown. The sample contains more than one DNA sequence encoding this CDR3.

Those who donated, Caucasian adults without exception, all lived in Nashville, Tennessee. When replicate PCRs were run on sorted subsets, they used 150 to 200 ng DNA, approximately 33,000 T cell genomes. Using immunoSEQ multiplex PCR, the repertoire was profiled, and TCRdb retains in-frame clones only, with some absent. The top ten clones hold roughly 1.5% of a sample with about 1 million clones, roughly 70% of them seen once. Trimming left V 3 bases short and J 1 base short, with 10 bases between. CDR1 KGHSH and CDR2 LQKENI come from the germline V gene. This CDR3 is built from 14 residues. Study findings and constraints: Naive CD4 clonotypes overlapped across a handful of donors at approximately 4.5%.

The sequence was obtained from a man aged 18-30 years in good health. The sample comprised memory CD4+ T cells sorted from blood. Documented subset: CD45RA-negative fraction. This rearrangement joins TRBV18 to TRBJ2-7; perhaps TRBD2 as D (6 bases). This chain's CDR3 is CASSPGLQSYEQYF. The CDR3 nucleotides are TGTGCCAGCTCACCGGGACTCCAGTCCTACGAGCAGTACTTC.